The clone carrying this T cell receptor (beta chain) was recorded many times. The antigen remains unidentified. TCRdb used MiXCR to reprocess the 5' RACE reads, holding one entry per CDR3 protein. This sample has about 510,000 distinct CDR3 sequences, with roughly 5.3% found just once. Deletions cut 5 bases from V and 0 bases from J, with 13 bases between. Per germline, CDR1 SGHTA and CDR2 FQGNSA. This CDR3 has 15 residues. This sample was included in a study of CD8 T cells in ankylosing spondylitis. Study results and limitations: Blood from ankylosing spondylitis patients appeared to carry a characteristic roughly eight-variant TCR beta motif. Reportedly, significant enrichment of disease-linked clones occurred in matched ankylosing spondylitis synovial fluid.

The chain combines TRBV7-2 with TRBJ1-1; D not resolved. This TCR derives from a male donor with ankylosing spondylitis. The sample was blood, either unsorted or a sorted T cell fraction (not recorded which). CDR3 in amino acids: CASSRGYPLNTEAFF. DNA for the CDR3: TGTGCCAGCAGCCGGGGATACCCGCTGAACACTGAAGCTTTCTTT. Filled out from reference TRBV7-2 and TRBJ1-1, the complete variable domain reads GAGVSQSPSNKVTEKGKDVELRCDPISGHTALYWYRQSLGQGLEFLIYFQGNSAPDKSGLPSDRFSAERTGGSVSTLTIQRTQQEDSAVYLCASSRGYPLNTEAFFGQGTRLTVV.